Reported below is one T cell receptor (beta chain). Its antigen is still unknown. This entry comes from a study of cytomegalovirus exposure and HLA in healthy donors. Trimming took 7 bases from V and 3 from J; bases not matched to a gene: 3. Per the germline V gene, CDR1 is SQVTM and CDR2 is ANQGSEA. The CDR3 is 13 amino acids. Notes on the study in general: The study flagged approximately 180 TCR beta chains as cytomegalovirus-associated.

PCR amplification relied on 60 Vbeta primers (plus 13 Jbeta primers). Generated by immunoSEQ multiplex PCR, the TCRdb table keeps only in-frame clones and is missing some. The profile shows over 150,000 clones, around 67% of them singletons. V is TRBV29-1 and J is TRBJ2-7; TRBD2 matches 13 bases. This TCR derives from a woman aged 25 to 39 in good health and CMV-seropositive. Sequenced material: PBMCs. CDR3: CSGRTSGSYEQYF. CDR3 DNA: TGCAGCGGTCGGACTAGCGGGAGCTACGAGCAGTACTTC.